Listed here are 16 T cell receptor beta chains from one sample, sequenced in a study of CD4+ T cells in melanoma. Produced via immunoSEQ multiplex PCR; TCRdb's table is partial and in-frame only. The sample shows some 50,000 clones, roughly nine tenths of them seen only once. The specimen was peripheral blood. All receptors derive from a human donor with melanoma.

This CDR3 reads CASSSNGADWGTEAFF. CDR3 sequence (DNA): TGCGCCAGCAGCTCTAATGGAGCGGACTGGGGCACTGAAGCTTTCTTT. V and J are TRBV5-1 and TRBJ1-1; D is undetermined. This CDR3 is 16 amino acids long. CDR1 and CDR2 from the germline V gene are SGHRS and YFSETQ. The ends were cut back, 3 bases at V and 4 bases at J, with 19 bases in the middle.

The V call is TRBV30, the J call TRBJ1-1; D unclear. Germline assignment: CDR1 GTSNPN and CDR2 SVGIG (reference sequence). Trimming removed 0 bases from V and 2 bases from J, with 10 bases in between. This CDR3 has 14 residues. The CDR3 loop is CAWSVSFSNTEAFF. The CDR3 DNA is TGTGCCTGGAGTGTGAGTTTCAGCAACACTGAAGCTTTCTTT.

This chain connects TRBV4-3 to TRBJ2-3; TRBD2 matches 12 bases. Germline CDR1 is LGHNA and CDR2 is YSLEER. The CDR3 runs to 17 residues. Trimming at V came to 4 bases and at J to 5 bases, leaving 10 bases not matched to a gene. The CDR3 loop is CASSLSSGGALLDTQYF. The DNA of the CDR3 is TGCGCCAGCAGCCTCTCTAGCGGGGGGGCCTTGTTAGATACGCAGTATTTT.

V usage is TRBV19 and J usage is TRBJ2-7; no definite D call. Germline V CDR1 and CDR2: LNHDA, SQIVND (reference sequence). CDR3 length: 16 residues. Trimming cost V 3 bases and J 7 bases, with 22 bases left between them. The CDR3 DNA sequence: TGTGCCAGTAGTATGAGGTTTTACCGATCCGCTTTAGAGCAGTACTTC. It encodes CASSMRFYRSALEQYF.

This chain links TRBV9 with TRBJ1-2, with D unresolved. Germline CDR1 reads SGDLS; CDR2 reads YYNGEE. This CDR3 is 13 amino acids long. Trimming removed 4 bases from V and 2 bases from J, with 9 bases in between. CDR3 sequence: CASSLGPNYGYTF. CDR3 DNA sequence: TGTGCCAGCAGCTTGGGCCCCAACTATGGCTACACCTTC.

In this sample, this clone turned up once. V is TRBV10-2 and J is TRBJ2-1; a weak D match, TRBD1 (6 bases). Trimming took 6 bases from V and 9 from J, leaving 18 bases between them. Germline lookup yields CDR1 WSHSY and CDR2 SAAADI. The CDR3 extends over 14 amino acids. CDR3: CASSSPARGAEQFF. DNA of the CDR3: TGCGCCAGCAGCTCACCCGCCAGGGGTGCTGAGCAGTTCTTC.

This chain links TRBV29-1 with TRBJ2-7, with 11 nucleotides matching TRBD2. The germline V gene encodes CDR1 SQVTM and CDR2 ANQGSEA. The CDR3 spans 13 residues. Trimming took 7 bases from V and 5 from J; bases not matched to a gene: 7. The CDR3 is CSALAGGPHEQYF. CDR3 coding DNA: TGCAGCGCCTTAGCGGGGGGGCCCCACGAGCAGTACTTC.

This chain connects TRBV5-1 to TRBJ2-1; TRBD1 matches at 10 bases. V lost 4 bases and J lost 5; bases outside the gene matches: 3. The CDR3 runs to 14 residues. Looked up from germline, CDR1 is SGHRS and CDR2 is YFSETQ. CDR3 region: CASSAGTGDNEQFF. The CDR3 DNA follows: TGCGCCAGCAGCGCCGGGACAGGGGACAATGAGCAGTTCTTC.

The chain is built from TRBV4-1 and TRBJ2-1; D gene unclear. The CDR3 spans 14 residues. The germline V and J ends were trimmed by 4 bases and 5 bases, with 12 bases remaining between them. The germline gives CDR1 MGHRA, CDR2 YSYEKL. The DNA for the CDR3 is TGCGCCAGCAGCCCCTGGCACAGCGACAATGAGCAGTTCTTC. This codes for CASSPWHSDNEQFF.

The chain carries TRBV7-9 and TRBJ1-2; D is unclear. The CDR3 contains 12 residues. Germline CDR1 SEHNR, CDR2 FQNEAQ (reference sequence). V gave up 1 base and J gave up 3 bases, with 3 bases separating them. In DNA form, the CDR3 reads TGTGCCAGCAGCTTAGGGGACTATGGCTACACCTTC. This encodes CASSLGDYGYTF.

The chain is built from TRBV5-1 and TRBJ1-2; TRBD1 matches 9 bases. Germline-derived CDR1 and CDR2 are SGHRS and YFSETQ. This CDR3 region has 14 residues. The V gene end was trimmed by 0 bases and the J gene end by 5 bases; junction bases not matched to a gene: 2. CDR3 sequence reads: CASSLEGQGYGYTF. The CDR3, as DNA: TGCGCCAGCAGCTTGGAGGGACAGGGTTATGGCTACACCTTC.

The V gene is TRBV6-5, the J gene TRBJ1-2; no clear D. Germline assignment: CDR1 MNHEY and CDR2 SVGAGI. The CDR3 is 15 residues long. V lost 0 bases, J lost 8 bases, and 16 bases lay in between. The CDR3 nucleotides read TGTGCCAGCAGTTACTCAGAGAGAACGGTGGGGGGCTACACCTTC. This codes for CASSYSERTVGGYTF.

In its sample, this clone was seen once. The V call is TRBV5-6, the J call TRBJ2-3, with 8 bases aligning to TRBD2. This CDR3 contains 14 residues. Germline trimming cut 5 bases from V and 4 bases from J; bases unmatched to any gene: 6. Germline V lookup: CDR1 SGHDT, CDR2 YYEEEE. The DNA of the CDR3 is TGTGCCAGCAGGCATAGCGGGGCACCAGATACGCAGTATTTT. This gives the protein CASRHSGAPDTQYF.

This chain links TRBV5-1 with TRBJ2-2; D might be TRBD1 or TRBD2, each matching 6 bases. The CDR3 spans 17 residues. Trimming cost V 4 bases and J 4 bases, with 20 bases left between them. Germline values: CDR1 SGHRS, CDR2 YFSETQ. The CDR3 DNA reads TGCGCCAGCAGCGCGATCGGGGGCCTATTGGGCACCGGGGAGCTGTTTTTT. Protein product: CASSAIGGLLGTGELFF.

This CDR3 is CASSQGLAGAKETQYF. Written as DNA, the CDR3 is TGTGCCAGCAGCCAAGGGCTAGCGGGTGCCAAAGAGACCCAGTACTTC. The chain links TRBV4-2 to TRBJ2-5, with 8 bases lining up with TRBD2. With V trimmed by 1 base and J by 3 bases, 7 bases remained unmatched. The CDR3 runs 16 residues. Germline lookup yields CDR1 LGHNA and CDR2 YNFKEQ.

This clone was picked up one time. The chain uses TRBV9 and TRBJ2-3; 9 bases are a match to TRBD2. Unmatched junction bases numbered 1, after V lost 3 bases and J lost 2 bases. Germline V gene sequence: CDR1 SGDLS, CDR2 YYNGEE. This CDR3 has 14 residues. CDR3 coding DNA: TGTGCCAGCAGCGGCGGGGGGGCCACAGATACGCAGTATTTT. This codes for CASSGGGATDTQYF.